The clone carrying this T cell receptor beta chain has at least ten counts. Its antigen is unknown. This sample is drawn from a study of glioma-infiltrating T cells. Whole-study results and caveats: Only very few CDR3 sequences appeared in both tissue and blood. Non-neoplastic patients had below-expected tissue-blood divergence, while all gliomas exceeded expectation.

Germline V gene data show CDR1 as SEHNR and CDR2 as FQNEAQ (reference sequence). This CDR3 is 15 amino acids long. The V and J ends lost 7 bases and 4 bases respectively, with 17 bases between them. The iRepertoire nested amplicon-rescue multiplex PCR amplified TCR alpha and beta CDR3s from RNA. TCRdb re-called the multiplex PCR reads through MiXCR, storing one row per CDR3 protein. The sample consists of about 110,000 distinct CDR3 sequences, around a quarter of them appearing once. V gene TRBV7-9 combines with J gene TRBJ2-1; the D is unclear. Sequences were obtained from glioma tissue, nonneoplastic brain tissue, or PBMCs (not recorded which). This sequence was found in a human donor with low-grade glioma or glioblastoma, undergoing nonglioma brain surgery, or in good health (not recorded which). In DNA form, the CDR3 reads TGTGCCAGCACCTCCCCCGGGCTCCTATACAATGAGCAGTTCTTC. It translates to CASTSPGLLYNEQFF.